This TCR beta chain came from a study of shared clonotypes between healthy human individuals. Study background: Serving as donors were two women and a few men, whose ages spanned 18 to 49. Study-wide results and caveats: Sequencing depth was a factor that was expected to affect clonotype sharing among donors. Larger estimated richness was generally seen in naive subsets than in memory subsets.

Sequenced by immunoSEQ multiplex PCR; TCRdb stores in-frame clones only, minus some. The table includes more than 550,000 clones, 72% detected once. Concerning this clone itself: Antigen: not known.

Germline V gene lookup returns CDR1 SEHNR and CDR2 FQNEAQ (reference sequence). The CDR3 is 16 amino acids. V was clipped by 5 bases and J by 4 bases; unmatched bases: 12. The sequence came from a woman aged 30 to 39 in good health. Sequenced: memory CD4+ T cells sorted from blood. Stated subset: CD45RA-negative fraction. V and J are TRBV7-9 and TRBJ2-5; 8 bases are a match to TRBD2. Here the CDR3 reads CASSPPGAGVRETQYF. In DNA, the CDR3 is TGTGCCAGCAGCCCACCAGGAGCGGGAGTTAGAGAGACCCAGTACTTC.